This T cell receptor beta chain stems from a study of blood T cell repertoires in COVID-19. Overall study context: The United States, Italy and Spain supplied acute and convalescent COVID-19 samples.

This CDR3 region has 14 residues. V shed 4 bases, J shed 4 bases, and the junction held 5 bases outside the gene matches. The germline V gene has CDR1 MNHEY and CDR2 SMNVEV (reference sequence). Membership in each cohort depended on participant-reported clinical history. Produced via immunoSEQ multiplex PCR; TCRdb's table is partial and in-frame only. The sample holds 230,000 or so clones, more than 80% seen once. The chain links TRBV27 to TRBJ1-2; 8 bases match TRBD1. This TCR derives from a middle-aged woman with acute COVID-19. The source material was PBMCs or T cells enriched from blood (not recorded which). The CDR3 loop reads CASSSPGGTYGYTF. The CDR3 DNA is TGTGCCAGCAGTTCCCCAGGGGGCACCTATGGCTACACCTTC.